The clone carrying this TCR beta chain turned up a few times. The source of the sample is a study of T-cell memory formation after mild COVID-19. From the 5' RACE reads, TCRdb called clonotypes with MiXCR, one entry per CDR3 protein. The sample carries around 250,000 distinct CDR3 sequences, 8% to 10% recorded once. CDR3 size: 12 residues. V gave up 5 bases and J gave up 10 bases, with 14 bases separating them. CDR1 is MNHEY and CDR2 is SVGAGI in the germline V gene. The origin of this receptor is a man between 18 and 35 years old who had mild COVID-19 (a few samples of this study predate the infection). Cell type and time point are not known. The sample taken for sequencing was PBMCs or a T cell subset sorted from them (not recorded which). The chain recombines TRBV6-5 with TRBJ1-1, with D possibly being TRBD1 (5 bases). CDR3 nucleotide sequence: TGTGCCAGCAGTCCCAGTTCGGGGGGAGCTTTCTTT. Its translation is CASSPSSGGAFF.